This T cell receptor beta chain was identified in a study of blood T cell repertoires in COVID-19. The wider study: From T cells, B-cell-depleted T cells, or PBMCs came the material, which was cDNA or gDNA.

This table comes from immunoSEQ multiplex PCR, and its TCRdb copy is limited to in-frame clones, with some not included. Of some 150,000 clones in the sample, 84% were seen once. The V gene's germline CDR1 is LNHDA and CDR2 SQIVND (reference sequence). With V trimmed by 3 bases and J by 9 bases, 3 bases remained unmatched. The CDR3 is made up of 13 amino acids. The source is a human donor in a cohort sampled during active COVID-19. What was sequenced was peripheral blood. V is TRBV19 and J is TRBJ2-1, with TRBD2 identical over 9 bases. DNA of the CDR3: TGTGCCAGTAGTATGAGTAGCGGGGGTGAGCAGTTCTTC. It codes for CASSMSSGGEQFF.